This passage covers 29 T cell receptor beta chains from one sample sequenced in a study of cytomegalovirus exposure and HLA in healthy donors. Primers: 60 Vbeta forward and 13 Jbeta reverse. Clones were read by immunoSEQ multiplex PCR, and TCRdb kept only the in-frame ones, dropping some. The sample consists of about 160,000 clones, 60% to 80% of them appearing once. Input material: PBMCs. All receptors come from a man younger than 30 in good health and CMV-seropositive.

This sequence joins TRBV21-1 and TRBJ1-5; TRBD1 is taken as the D call from the table, unchecked against the DNA. TRBV21-1 is shown as a pseudogene. This CDR3 region has 15 residues. CDR3 protein: CASSTGDRRDQPQHF. DNA of the CDR3: TGTGCCAGCAGCACTGGGGACAGGCGGGATCAGCCCCAGCATTTT.

This chain links TRBV10-1 with TRBJ1-2, with unresolved D. Between the trimmed V and J ends, which lost 10 bases and 0 bases, there was a span of 9 bases. The CDR3 consists of 12 residues. From germline, CDR1 is WNHNN and CDR2 SYGVQD (reference sequence). The CDR3 bases are TGCGCCACAAGACTTCCTAACTATGGCTACACCTTC. Translated: CATRLPNYGYTF.

The J gene is TRBJ2-5, the V gene TRBV30; D is perhaps TRBD2 (6 bases). This CDR3 region has 13 residues. V shed 5 bases and J shed 1 base, with 11 bases lying between them. CDR1 and CDR2 from the germline V gene are GTSNPN and SVGIG (reference sequence). The CDR3 sequence is CAWAGGLQETQYF. The CDR3 DNA is TGTGCCTGGGCCGGGGGTCTCCAAGAGACCCAGTACTTC.

The chain employs TRBV28 and TRBJ2-1, with D maybe TRBD1 (6 bases). Germline assignment: CDR1 MDHEN and CDR2 SYDVKM. This CDR3 comprises 17 residues. The V end was cut by 5 bases, the J end by 2 bases, with 19 bases between. This CDR3 reads CASSQNLPGAPYNEQFF. DNA for the CDR3: TGTGCCAGCAGTCAAAACCTTCCAGGGGCTCCCTACAATGAGCAGTTCTTC.

The chain combines TRBV10-2 with TRBJ2-7; 8 bases are a match to TRBD1. Germline-derived CDR1 and CDR2 are WSHSY and SAAADI. The CDR3 extends over 11 amino acids. The chain's CDR3 is CASSSTGTGLV. DNA of the CDR3: TGCGCCAGCAGTTCCACCGGGACAGGTCTGGTC.

The chain couples TRBV7-9 to TRBJ2-1; D gene unclear. The CDR3 consists of 13 residues. V dropped 8 bases and J dropped 7 bases, with 15 bases sitting between them. The V gene's germline CDR1 is SEHNR and CDR2 FQNEAQ (reference sequence). CDR3 nucleotide sequence: TGTGCCAGCGTTACGGAGAGAGTAAATGAGCAGTTCTTC. The encoded protein is CASVTERVNEQFF.

The CDR3, as DNA: TGTGCCAGCAGTCAATATGGGTACAGCAACTATGGCTACACCTTC. This translates into CASSQYGYSNYGYTF. The chain is built from TRBV6-5 and TRBJ1-2, with D uncertain. The V end was cut by 5 bases, the J end by 2 bases, with 15 bases between. Looked up from germline, CDR1 is MNHEY and CDR2 is SVGAGI. This CDR3 spans 15 amino acids.

This sequence joins TRBV5-1 and TRBJ2-5, with 10 bases aligning to TRBD2. Germline lookup yields CDR1 SGHRS and CDR2 YFSETQ. V trimming: 0 bases; J trimming: 4 bases; junction bases outside the gene matches: 18. The CDR3 runs to 20 residues. CDR3 DNA sequence: TGCGCCAGCAGCTTGGGGTCTAGCGGGAGAGACTTGAGTAGAGGAGAGACCCAGTACTTC. Its translation is CASSLGSSGRDLSRGETQYF.

The V gene is TRBV11-2, the J gene TRBJ2-1, with TRBD2 matching over 8 bases. The CDR3 is made up of 14 amino acids. Trimming at V came to 3 bases and at J to 7 bases, leaving 5 bases not matched to a gene. Germline V gene data show CDR1 as SGHAT and CDR2 as FQNNGV. CDR3 amino acids: CASSFGTSTNEQFF. The DNA of the CDR3 is TGTGCCAGCAGCTTCGGGACTAGTACAAATGAGCAGTTCTTC.

This clone was observed a few times. This chain links TRBV19 with TRBJ2-3, with D perhaps TRBD1 (5 bases). The CDR3 spans 13 residues. V dropped 8 bases and J dropped 4 bases, with 13 bases sitting between them. CDR1 and CDR2 (germline): LNHDA, SQIVND (reference sequence). DNA for the CDR3: TGTGCCAGTCGCCAACAGGTGGCAGATACGCAGTATTTT. Protein: CASRQQVADTQYF. The whole variable domain, filled in from reference TRBV19 and TRBJ2-3, reads DGGITQSPKYLFRKEGQNVTLSCEQNLNHDAMYWYRQDPGQGLRLIYYSQIVNDFQKGDIAEGYSVSREKKESFPLTVTSAQKNPTAFYLCASRQQVADTQYFGPGTRLTVL.

On this clone itself: Other DNA sequences in this sample translate to the same CDR3. V and J are TRBV5-1 and TRBJ2-1, with D tentatively TRBD2 (5 bases). V shed 4 bases and J shed 4 bases, with 15 bases lying between them. This CDR3 spans 15 amino acids. Germline lookup yields CDR1 SGHRS and CDR2 YFSETQ. The CDR3 here is CASSPTGESYNEQFF. As DNA, the CDR3 is TGCGCCAGCAGCCCGACCGGGGAGTCATACAATGAGCAGTTCTTC.

The chain has TRBV10-3 and TRBJ2-2; TRBD1 matches at 8 bases. The junction had 4 bases not matched to a gene; V was cut back by 2 bases and J by 2 bases. The CDR3 covers 16 residues. Germline CDR1 reads ENHRY; CDR2 reads SYGVKD. CDR3 protein: CAISELDRANTGELFF. The CDR3 DNA reads as TGTGCCATCAGTGAGCTGGACAGGGCCAACACCGGGGAGCTGTTTTTT.

This clone was seen a few times. Other DNA sequences in the sample encode the same CDR3. The V and J genes are TRBV15 and TRBJ2-7, with D possibly being TRBD2 (5 bases). The germline V and J ends were trimmed by 3 bases and 4 bases, with 10 bases remaining between them. The CDR3 runs to 13 residues. Germline V gives CDR1 LNHNV, CDR2 YYDKDF (reference sequence). For the CDR3, the DNA is TGTGCCACCAGCAGGGACCGGGGTTACGAGCAGTACGTC. This encodes CATSRDRGYEQYV.

The chain recombines TRBV6-5 with TRBJ1-2, with D maybe TRBD1 (5 bases). CDR3 size: 15 residues. Trimming stripped 4 bases from V and 5 bases from J, with 17 bases between. The germline gives CDR1 MNHEY, CDR2 SVGAGI. CDR3 region: CASSLWERGLYGYTF. CDR3 bases: TGTGCCAGCAGTTTGTGGGAGAGGGGACTTTATGGCTACACCTTC.

This clone came up once. V is TRBV27 and J is TRBJ1-1, with D unresolved. With 2 bases removed from V and 1 base from J, the gap between germline ends came to 5 bases. CDR1 MNHEY and CDR2 SMNVEV come from the germline V gene (reference sequence). The CDR3 is 13 residues long. CDR3 in amino acids: CASSLTENTEAFF. For the CDR3, the DNA is TGTGCCAGCAGTTTAACAGAGAACACTGAAGCTTTCTTT.

This clone was recorded a few times. This chain's CDR3 is CASSPTTGTGDNYGYTF. The CDR3, as DNA: TGTGCCAGCTCCCCGACAACAGGGACAGGGGATAACTATGGCTACACCTTC. V gene TRBV18 combines with J gene TRBJ1-2, with 10 bases matching TRBD1. The ends lost 6 bases at V and 1 base at J; junction bases unmatched: 11. In germline, CDR1 is KGHSH, CDR2 LQKENI. The length of the CDR3 is 17 residues.

The count of this clone is one. The rearrangement joins TRBV2 to TRBJ2-7; possibly TRBD2 for D (5 bases). CDR3 length: 12 amino acids. Germline CDR1 reads SNHLY; CDR2 reads FYNNEI. V lost 6 bases, J lost 5 bases, and 11 bases lay in between. DNA of the CDR3: TGTGCCAGCAGCGACGTGGGAGACGAGCAGTACGTC. It is translated as CASSDVGDEQYV.

The J gene is TRBJ2-1, the V gene TRBV2, with a possible D match to TRBD2 (6 bases). The CDR3 contains 16 residues. V shed 3 bases and J shed 6 bases, with 18 bases lying between them. CDR1 SNHLY and CDR2 FYNNEI come from the germline V gene. In DNA form, the CDR3 reads TGTGCCAGCAGTGACGATGCTCGGGAGAGGGGCAATGAGCAGTTCTTC. Amino acid sequence: CASSDDARERGNEQFF. Variable domain in full (rest from reference TRBV2 and TRBJ2-1): EPEVTQTPSHQVTQMGQEVILRCVPISNHLYFYWYRQILGQKVEFLVSFYNNEISEKSEIFDDQFSVERPDGSNFTLKIRSTKLEDSAMYFCASSDDARERGNEQFFGPGTRLTVL.

The gene calls are TRBV19 and TRBJ2-3; 10 nucleotides agree with TRBD1. V lost 4 bases and J lost 0; bases outside the gene matches: 4. This CDR3 contains 16 residues. The germline CDR1 and CDR2 sequences are LNHDA and SQIVND (reference sequence). The CDR3 DNA is TGTGCCAGTAGTAAAGGGACAGGGGTTAGCACAGATACGCAGTATTTT. This codes for CASSKGTGVSTDTQYF.

DNA of the CDR3: TGTGCCAGCAGCTTAGGTACTTCGGGACACCGGACGGGGCAGCCCCAGCATTTT. Amino acids: CASSLGTSGHRTGQPQHF. This chain connects TRBV11-2 to TRBJ1-5; D possibly corresponds to TRBD1 (6 bases). The germline CDR1 and CDR2 sequences are SGHAT and FQNNGV. The CDR3 contains 18 residues. Between the trimmed V and J ends, which lost 1 base and 7 bases, there was a span of 23 bases.

In this sample, this clone turned up a few times. This chain uses TRBV11-2 with TRBJ2-5; possibly TRBD2 for D (5 bases). Germline lookup yields CDR1 SGHAT and CDR2 FQNNGV. V gave up 4 bases and J gave up 2 bases, with 5 bases separating them. The CDR3 extends over 12 amino acids. The CDR3 DNA sequence: TGTGCCAGCAGCTCGGGACAAGAGACCCAGTACTTC. Amino acid sequence: CASSSGQETQYF.

This clone was detected only once. This rearrangement joins TRBV7-9 to TRBJ2-6; 7 nucleotides align to TRBD1. Germline loops: CDR1 SEHNR, CDR2 FQNEAQ (reference sequence). The CDR3 has 16 residues. The trim removed 10 bases at V and 0 bases at J, leaving 9 bases unmatched. The CDR3 coding sequence is TGTGCCACCACGGGACAGAACTTCTCTGGGGCCAACGTCCTGACTTTC. It codes for CATTGQNFSGANVLTF.

The count of this clone is one. The chain uses TRBV25-1 and TRBJ2-3; D remains unclear. The CDR3 runs to 15 residues. V lost 4 bases and J 0 bases, leaving 11 bases between the germline ends. From germline, CDR1 is MGHDK and CDR2 SYGVNS. The DNA for the CDR3 is TGTGCCAGCAGTGGAAGCCAGACTAGCACAGATACGCAGTATTTT. Protein: CASSGSQTSTDTQYF.

This clone was detected once. This chain joins TRBV27 and TRBJ2-3; D is unclear. V lost 5 bases and J lost 4, with 10 bases in between. The CDR3 consists of 13 residues. Germline V CDR1 and CDR2: MNHEY, SMNVEV (reference sequence). The CDR3 region is CASSEIGSDTQYF. CDR3 sequence (DNA): TGTGCCAGCAGTGAGATCGGGTCAGATACGCAGTATTTT.

The rearrangement uses TRBV28 and TRBJ2-6; D perhaps matches TRBD1 (6 bases). This CDR3 comprises 15 residues. V was clipped by 2 bases and J by 6 bases, with 11 bases between them. Germline assignment: CDR1 MDHEN and CDR2 SYDVKM. The DNA of the CDR3 is TGTGCCAGCAGTTTAGGGACACAGCTGGCCAACGTCCTGACTTTC. Translated, it gives CASSLGTQLANVLTF.

This clone came up a few times. This sequence joins TRBV5-1 and TRBJ2-5; possible D gene TRBD1, 6 bases. V shed 4 bases and J shed 5 bases, with 21 bases lying between them. Germline V lookup: CDR1 SGHRS, CDR2 YFSETQ. This CDR3 spans 16 amino acids. This CDR3 is CASSRTRTGIEETQYF. The CDR3 coding sequence is TGCGCCAGCAGCCGCACCCGAACAGGGATTGAGGAGACCCAGTACTTC. The full variable domain, with the rest looked up from reference TRBV5-1 and TRBJ2-5, is KAGVTQTPRYLIKTRGQQVTLSCSPISGHRSVSWYQQTPGQGLQFLFEYFSETQRNKGNFPGRFSGRQFSNSRSEMNVSTLELGDSALYLCASSRTRTGIEETQYFGPGTRLLVL.

This chain connects TRBV5-4 to TRBJ2-2, with 8 bases matching TRBD2. Germline-derived CDR1 and CDR2 are SGHNT and YYREEE (reference sequence). The CDR3 spans 16 residues. V dropped 2 bases and J dropped 2; count of bases not matched to a gene: 5. DNA for the CDR3: TGTGCCAGCAGCTTCCGAGTAGCGGGAAACACCGGGGAGCTGTTTTTT. Translation: CASSFRVAGNTGELFF.

The chain employs TRBV23-1 and TRBJ2-1, with TRBD2 matching 7 bases. TRBV23-1 is noted as an ORF with a role that remains uncertain. The CDR3 contains 16 residues. Trimming took 0 bases from V and 6 from J; bases not matched to a gene: 8. The CDR3 DNA is TGCGCCAGCAGTCAATCGCGGCTAGCGGTGAGCAATGAGCAGTTCTTC. Translating gives CASSQSRLAVSNEQFF.

The chain uses TRBV11-2 and TRBJ2-5; 11 nucleotides match TRBD2. CDR1 is SGHAT and CDR2 is FQNNGV in the germline V gene. The CDR3 length is 16 residues. The V gene end was trimmed by 0 bases and the J gene end by 5 bases; junction bases not matched to a gene: 5. The CDR3 loop is CASSLDVLAGVETQYF. The CDR3 DNA follows: TGTGCCAGCAGCTTAGATGTACTAGCGGGGGTGGAGACCCAGTACTTC. Complete variable domain (other parts from reference TRBV11-2 and TRBJ2-5): EAGVAQSPRYKIIEKRQSVAFWCNPISGHATLYWYQQILGQGPKLLIQFQNNGVVDDSQLPKDRFSAERLKGVDSTLKIQPAKLEDSAVYLCASSLDVLAGVETQYFGPGTRLLVL.